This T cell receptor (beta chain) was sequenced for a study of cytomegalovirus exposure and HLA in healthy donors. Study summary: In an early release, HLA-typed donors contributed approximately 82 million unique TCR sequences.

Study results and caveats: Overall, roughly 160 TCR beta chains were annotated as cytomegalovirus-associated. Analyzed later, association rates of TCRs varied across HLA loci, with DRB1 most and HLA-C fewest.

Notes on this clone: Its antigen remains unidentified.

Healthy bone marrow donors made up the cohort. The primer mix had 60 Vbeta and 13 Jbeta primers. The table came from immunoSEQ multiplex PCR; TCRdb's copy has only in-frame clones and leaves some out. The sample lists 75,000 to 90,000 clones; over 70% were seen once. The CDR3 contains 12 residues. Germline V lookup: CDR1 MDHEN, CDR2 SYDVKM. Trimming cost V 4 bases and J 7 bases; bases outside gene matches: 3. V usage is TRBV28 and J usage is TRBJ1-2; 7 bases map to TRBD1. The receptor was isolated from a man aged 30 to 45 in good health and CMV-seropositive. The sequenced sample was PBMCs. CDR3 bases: TGTGCCAGCAGTTCGGGACAGCTTGGCTACACCTTC. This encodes CASSSGQLGYTF.